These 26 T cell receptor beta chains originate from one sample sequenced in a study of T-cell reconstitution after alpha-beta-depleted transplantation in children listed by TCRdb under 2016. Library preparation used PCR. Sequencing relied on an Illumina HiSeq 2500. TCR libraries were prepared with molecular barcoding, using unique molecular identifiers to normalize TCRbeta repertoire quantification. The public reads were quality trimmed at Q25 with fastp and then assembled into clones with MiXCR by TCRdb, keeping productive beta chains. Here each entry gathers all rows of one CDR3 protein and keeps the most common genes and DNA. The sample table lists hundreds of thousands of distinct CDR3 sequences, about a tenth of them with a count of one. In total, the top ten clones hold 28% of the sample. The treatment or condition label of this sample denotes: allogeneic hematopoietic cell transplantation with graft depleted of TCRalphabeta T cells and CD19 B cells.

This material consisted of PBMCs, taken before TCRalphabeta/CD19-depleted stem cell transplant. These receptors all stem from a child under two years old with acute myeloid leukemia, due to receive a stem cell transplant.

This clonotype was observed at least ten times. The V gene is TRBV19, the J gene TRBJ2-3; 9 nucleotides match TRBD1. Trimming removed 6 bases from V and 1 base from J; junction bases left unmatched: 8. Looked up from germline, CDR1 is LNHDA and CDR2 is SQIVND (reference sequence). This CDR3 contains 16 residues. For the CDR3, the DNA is TGTGCCAGTAGCCCAAGACAGGGGGGCCGCACAGATACGCAGTATTTT. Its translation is CASSPRQGGRTDTQYF.

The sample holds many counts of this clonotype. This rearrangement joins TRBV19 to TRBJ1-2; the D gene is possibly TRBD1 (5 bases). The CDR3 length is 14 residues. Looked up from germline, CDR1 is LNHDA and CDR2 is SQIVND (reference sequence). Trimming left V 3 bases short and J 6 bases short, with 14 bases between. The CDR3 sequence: CASSMVGGVNGYTF. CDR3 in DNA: TGTGCCAGTAGTATGGTGGGGGGTGTAAATGGCTACACCTTC.

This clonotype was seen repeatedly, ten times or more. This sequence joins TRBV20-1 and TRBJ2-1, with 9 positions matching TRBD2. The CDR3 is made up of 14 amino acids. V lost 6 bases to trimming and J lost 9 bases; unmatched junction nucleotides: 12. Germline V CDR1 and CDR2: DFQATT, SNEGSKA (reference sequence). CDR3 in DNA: TGCAGTGCCCCAGTACCGGGACTAGCAGGTGAGCAGTTCTTC. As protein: CSAPVPGLAGEQFF.

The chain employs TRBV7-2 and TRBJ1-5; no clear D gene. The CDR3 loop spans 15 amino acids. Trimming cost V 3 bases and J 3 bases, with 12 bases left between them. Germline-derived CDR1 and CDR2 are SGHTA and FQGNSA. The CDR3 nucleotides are TGTGCCAGCAGCTTTGGAGGGAGCAACAATCAGCCCCAGCATTTT. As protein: CASSFGGSNNQPQHF. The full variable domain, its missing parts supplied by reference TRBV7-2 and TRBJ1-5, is GAGVSQSPSNKVTEKGKDVELRCDPISGHTALYWYRQSLGQGLEFLIYFQGNSAPDKSGLPSDRFSAERTGGSVSTLTIQRTQQEDSAVYLCASSFGGSNNQPQHFGDGTRLSIL.

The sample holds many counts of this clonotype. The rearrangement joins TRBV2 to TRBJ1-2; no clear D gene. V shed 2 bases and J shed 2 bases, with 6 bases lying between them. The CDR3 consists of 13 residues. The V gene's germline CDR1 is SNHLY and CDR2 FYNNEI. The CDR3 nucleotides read TGTGCCAGCAGTGAAAGGCCAAACTATGGCTACACCTTC. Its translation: CASSERPNYGYTF.

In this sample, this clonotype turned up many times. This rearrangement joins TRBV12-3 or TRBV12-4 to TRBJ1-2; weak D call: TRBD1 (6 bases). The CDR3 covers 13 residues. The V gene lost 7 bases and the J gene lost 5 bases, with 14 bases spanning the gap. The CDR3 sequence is CASNLRGGYGYTF. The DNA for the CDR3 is TGTGCCAGCAACCTAAGGGGGGGTTATGGCTACACCTTC.

CDR3 residues: CSVGQGLNEKLFF. The CDR3 DNA reads as TGCAGCGTCGGACAGGGCCTTAATGAAAAACTGTTTTTT. The chain combines TRBV29-1 with TRBJ1-4, with 8 bases aligning to TRBD1. In germline, CDR1 is SQVTM, CDR2 ANQGSEA. Losses at the gene ends were 6 bases for V and 4 bases for J; bases not matched to a gene: 4. This CDR3 is built from 13 residues.

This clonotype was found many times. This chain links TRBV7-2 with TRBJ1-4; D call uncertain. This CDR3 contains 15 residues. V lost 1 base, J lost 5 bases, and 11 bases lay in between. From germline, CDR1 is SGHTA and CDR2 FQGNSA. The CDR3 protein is CASSLGGPPNEKLFF. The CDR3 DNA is TGTGCCAGCAGCTTAGGTGGGCCGCCGAATGAAAAACTGTTTTTT.

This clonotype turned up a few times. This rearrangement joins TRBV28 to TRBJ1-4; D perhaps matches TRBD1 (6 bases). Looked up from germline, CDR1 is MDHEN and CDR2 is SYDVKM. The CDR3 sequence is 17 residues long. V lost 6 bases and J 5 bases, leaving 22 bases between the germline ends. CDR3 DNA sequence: TGTGCCAGCAGCCAGGCCTCCCTGGGACACCGAAATGAAAAACTGTTTTTT. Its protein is CASSQASLGHRNEKLFF. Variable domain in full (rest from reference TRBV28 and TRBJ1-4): DVKVTQSSRYLVKRTGEKVFLECVQDMDHENMFWYRQDPGLGLRLIYFSYDVKMKEKGDIPEGYSVSREKKERFSLILESASTNQTSMYLCASSQASLGHRNEKLFFGSGTQLSVL.

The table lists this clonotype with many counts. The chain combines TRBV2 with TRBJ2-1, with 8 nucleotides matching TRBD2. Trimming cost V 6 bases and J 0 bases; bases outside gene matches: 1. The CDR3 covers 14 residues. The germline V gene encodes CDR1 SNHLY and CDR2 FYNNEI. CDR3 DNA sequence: TGTGCCAGCAGAAGCGGGAGCTCCTACAATGAGCAGTTCTTC. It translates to CASRSGSSYNEQFF.

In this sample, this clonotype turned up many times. The CDR3 bases are TGTGCCAGCAGTCTACGTTCTTGGCGTCTCCTAATAGAGAGCAATCAGCCCCAGCATTTT. Amino acid sequence: CASSLRSWRLLIESNQPQHF. This chain uses TRBV7-2 with TRBJ1-5; D gene ambiguous. Trimming cost V 6 bases and J 1 base, with 28 bases left between them. The CDR3 runs to 20 residues. CDR1 and CDR2 from the germline V gene are SGHTA and FQGNSA. Based on the CDR3 plus reference TRBV7-2 and TRBJ1-5, the full variable domain is GAGVSQSPSNKVTEKGKDVELRCDPISGHTALYWYRQSLGQGLEFLIYFQGNSAPDKSGLPSDRFSAERTGGSVSTLTIQRTQQEDSAVYLCASSLRSWRLLIESNQPQHFGDGTRLSIL.

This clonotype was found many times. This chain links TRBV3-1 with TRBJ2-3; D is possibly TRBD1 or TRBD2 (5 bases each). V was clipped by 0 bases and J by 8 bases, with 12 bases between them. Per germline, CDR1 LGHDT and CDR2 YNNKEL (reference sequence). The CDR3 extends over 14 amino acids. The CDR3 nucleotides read TGTGCCAGCAGCCAAGATGGGGGAATGGGTACGCAGTATTTT. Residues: CASSQDGGMGTQYF.

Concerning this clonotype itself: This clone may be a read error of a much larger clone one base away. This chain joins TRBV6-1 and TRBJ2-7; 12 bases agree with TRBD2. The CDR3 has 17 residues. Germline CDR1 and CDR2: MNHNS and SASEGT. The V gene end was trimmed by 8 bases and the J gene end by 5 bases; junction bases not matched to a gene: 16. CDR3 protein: CASSWASGRAHSHEQYF. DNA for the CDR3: TGTGCCAGCTCTTGGGCTAGCGGGAGGGCTCATTCCCACGAGCAGTACTTC.

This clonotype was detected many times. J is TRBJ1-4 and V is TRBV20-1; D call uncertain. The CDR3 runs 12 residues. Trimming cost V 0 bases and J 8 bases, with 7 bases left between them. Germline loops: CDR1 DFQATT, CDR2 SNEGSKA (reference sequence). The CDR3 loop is CSARDLEEKLFF. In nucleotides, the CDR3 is TGCAGTGCTAGAGATTTGGAAGAAAAACTGTTTTTT.

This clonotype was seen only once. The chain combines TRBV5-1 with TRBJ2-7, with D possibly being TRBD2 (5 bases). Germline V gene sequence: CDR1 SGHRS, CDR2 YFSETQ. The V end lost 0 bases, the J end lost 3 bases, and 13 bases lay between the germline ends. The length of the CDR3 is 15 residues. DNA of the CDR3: TGCGCCAGCAGCTTGGAGGGAGTCGTACTCTACGAGCAGTACTTC. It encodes CASSLEGVVLYEQYF.

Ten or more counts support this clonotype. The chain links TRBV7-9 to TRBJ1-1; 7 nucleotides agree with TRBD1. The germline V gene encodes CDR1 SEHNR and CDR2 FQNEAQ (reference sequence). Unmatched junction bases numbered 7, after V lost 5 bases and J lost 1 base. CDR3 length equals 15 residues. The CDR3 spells CASSLRQGKNTEAFF. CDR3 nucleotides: TGTGCCAGCAGCCTCAGACAGGGAAAGAACACTGAAGCTTTCTTT.

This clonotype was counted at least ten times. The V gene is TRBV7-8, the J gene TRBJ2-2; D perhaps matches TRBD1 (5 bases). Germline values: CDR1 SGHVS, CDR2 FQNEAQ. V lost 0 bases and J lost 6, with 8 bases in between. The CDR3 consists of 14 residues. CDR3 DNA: TGTGCCAGCAGCTTAGCGGAAGGGGCCGGGGAGCTGTTTTTT. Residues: CASSLAEGAGELFF.

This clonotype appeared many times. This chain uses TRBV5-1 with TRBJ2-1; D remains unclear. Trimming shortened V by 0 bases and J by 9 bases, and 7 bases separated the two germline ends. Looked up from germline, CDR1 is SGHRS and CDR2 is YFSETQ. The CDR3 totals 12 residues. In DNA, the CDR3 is TGCGCCAGCAGCTTGGGTGGGCGTGAGCAGTTCTTC. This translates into CASSLGGREQFF.

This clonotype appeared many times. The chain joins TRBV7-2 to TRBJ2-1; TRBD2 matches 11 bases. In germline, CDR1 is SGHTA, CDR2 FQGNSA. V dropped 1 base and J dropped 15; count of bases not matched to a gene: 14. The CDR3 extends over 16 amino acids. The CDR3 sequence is CASSLVRVSGRDPRFF. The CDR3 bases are TGTGCCAGCAGCTTAGTTAGGGTTAGCGGGAGGGACCCGCGGTTCTTC.

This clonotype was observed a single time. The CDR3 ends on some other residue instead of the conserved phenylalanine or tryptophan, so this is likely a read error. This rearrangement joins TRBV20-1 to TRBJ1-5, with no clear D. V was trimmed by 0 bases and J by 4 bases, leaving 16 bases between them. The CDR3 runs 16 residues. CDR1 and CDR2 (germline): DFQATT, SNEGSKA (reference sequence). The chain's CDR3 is CSARDSPAGRNQPQHY. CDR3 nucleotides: TGCAGTGCTAGAGATAGCCCCGCAGGCCGTAATCAGCCCCAGCATTAT.

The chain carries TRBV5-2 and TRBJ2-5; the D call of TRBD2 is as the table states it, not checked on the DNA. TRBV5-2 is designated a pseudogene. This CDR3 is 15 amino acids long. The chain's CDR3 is CAMGPGWGSSETQYF. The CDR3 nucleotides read TGTGCCATGGGCCCCGGATGGGGCTCAAGCGAGACCCAGTACTTC.

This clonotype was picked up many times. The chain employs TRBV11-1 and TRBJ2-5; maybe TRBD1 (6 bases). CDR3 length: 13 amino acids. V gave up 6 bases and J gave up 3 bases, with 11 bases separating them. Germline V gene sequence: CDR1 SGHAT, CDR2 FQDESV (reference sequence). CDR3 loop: CASSQQGKETQYF. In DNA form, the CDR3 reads TGTGCCAGCAGTCAACAGGGAAAAGAGACCCAGTACTTC.

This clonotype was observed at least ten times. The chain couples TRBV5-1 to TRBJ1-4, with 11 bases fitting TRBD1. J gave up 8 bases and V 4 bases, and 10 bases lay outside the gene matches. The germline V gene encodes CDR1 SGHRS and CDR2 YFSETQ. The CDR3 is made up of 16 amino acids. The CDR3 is CASSRSRTGGEEKLFF. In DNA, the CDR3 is TGCGCCAGCAGCAGATCTCGGACAGGGGGCGAGGAAAAACTGTTTTTT.

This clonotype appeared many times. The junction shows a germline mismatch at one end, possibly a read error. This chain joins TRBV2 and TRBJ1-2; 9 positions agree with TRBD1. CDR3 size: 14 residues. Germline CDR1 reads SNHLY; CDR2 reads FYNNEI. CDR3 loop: CASNEAGTGRGYTF. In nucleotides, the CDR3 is TGTGCCAGCAATGAAGCCGGGACAGGGCGCGGCTACACCTTC.

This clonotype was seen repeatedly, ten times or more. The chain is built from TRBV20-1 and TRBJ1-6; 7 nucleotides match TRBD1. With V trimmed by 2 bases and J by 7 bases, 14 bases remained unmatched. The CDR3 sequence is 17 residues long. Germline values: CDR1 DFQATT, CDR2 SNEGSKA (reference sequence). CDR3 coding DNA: TGCAGTGCTAGATCCCCGGGGGTGGACAGGCGAAATTCACCCCTCCACTTT. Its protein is CSARSPGVDRRNSPLHF.

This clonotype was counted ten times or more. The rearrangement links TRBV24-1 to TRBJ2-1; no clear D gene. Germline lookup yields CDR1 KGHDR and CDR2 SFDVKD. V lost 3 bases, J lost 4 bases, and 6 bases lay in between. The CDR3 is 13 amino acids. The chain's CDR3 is CATSDPGYNEQFF. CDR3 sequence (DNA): TGTGCCACCAGTGATCCGGGTTACAATGAGCAGTTCTTC.